This TCR beta chain derives from a study of cytomegalovirus exposure and HLA in healthy donors. The study, taken as a whole, reports: There were a few CMV-associated chains whose specificity for CMV antigens was confirmed in vitro. One later analysis, an examination of the roughly 110 validation repertoires, found that first-cohort TCR clusters tended to co-occur in them.

Concerning this clone: The target antigen is unknown.

The donors were in the approximately 120-subject validation cohort, distinct from the approximately 700-subject first cohort. Sequenced by immunoSEQ multiplex PCR; TCRdb stores in-frame clones only, minus some. The sample contains 100,000 to 120,000 clones, over 85% of which appear only once. The sample taken for sequencing was PBMCs. The clonotype comes from a woman under 30 in good health and CMV-seronegative.

DNA of the CDR3: TGCGCCAGCAGCGAGGGGGGGCACCCTTCCTACGAGCAGTACTTC. It specifies CASSEGGHPSYEQYF. The V call is TRBV4-1, the J call TRBJ2-7, with a possible D match to TRBD2 (7 bases). Trimming stripped 5 bases from V and 1 base from J, with 15 bases between. The CDR3 runs to 15 residues. Germline loops: CDR1 MGHRA, CDR2 YSYEKL.